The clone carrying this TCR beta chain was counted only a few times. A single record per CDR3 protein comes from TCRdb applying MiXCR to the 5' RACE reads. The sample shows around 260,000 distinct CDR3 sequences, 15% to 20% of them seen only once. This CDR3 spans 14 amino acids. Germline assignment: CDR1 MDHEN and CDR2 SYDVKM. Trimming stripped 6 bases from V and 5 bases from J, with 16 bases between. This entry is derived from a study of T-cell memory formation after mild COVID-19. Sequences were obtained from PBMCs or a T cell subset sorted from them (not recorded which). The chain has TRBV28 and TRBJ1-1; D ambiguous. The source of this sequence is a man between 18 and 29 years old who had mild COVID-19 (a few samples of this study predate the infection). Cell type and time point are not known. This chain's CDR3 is CASSSTDYRTEAFF. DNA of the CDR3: TGTGCCAGCAGCTCTACAGACTATCGGACTGAAGCTTTCTTT.